One sample yielded the 11 T cell receptor beta chains listed below, sequenced in a study of a mutant IDH1 vaccine in newly diagnosed glioma. Time point denoted: week 5, during vaccination. A 20-mer mutant IDH1 peptide at 300 ug was injected subcutaneously with topical imiquimod. Assay used: immunoSEQ multiplex PCR; TCRdb lists only in-frame clones, some missing. The data show about 40,000 clones, just over 90% seen once. These receptors are not linked to any known antigen. Material: PBMCs, obtained from a glioma patient whose treatment included an IDH1 peptide vaccine. The source is a man in his forties or fifties with glioma.

This chain links TRBV5-1 with TRBJ1-1, with no clear D. The V and J ends lost 0 bases and 1 base respectively, with 10 bases between them. From germline, CDR1 is SGHRS and CDR2 YFSETQ. The CDR3 consists of 15 residues. CDR3 nucleotide sequence: TGCGCCAGCAGCTTGGACCCCCGCGGGAACACTGAAGCTTTCTTT. This translates into CASSLDPRGNTEAFF. The full variable domain, completed using reference TRBV5-1 and TRBJ1-1, is KAGVTQTPRYLIKTRGQQVTLSCSPISGHRSVSWYQQTPGQGLQFLFEYFSETQRNKGNFPGRFSGRQFSNSRSEMNVSTLELGDSALYLCASSLDPRGNTEAFFGQGTRLTVV.

This chain links TRBV19 with TRBJ2-2, with unresolved D. Germline assignment: CDR1 LNHDA and CDR2 SQIVND (reference sequence). The CDR3 contains 17 residues. V dropped 7 bases and J dropped 1 base, with 19 bases sitting between them. CDR3 in amino acids: CASKSDLGLVNTGELFF. CDR3 bases: TGTGCCAGTAAATCTGATTTGGGTCTGGTGAACACCGGGGAGCTGTTTTTT.

The chain combines TRBV30 with TRBJ1-6, with D possibly being TRBD1 (6 bases). Trimming took 5 bases from V and 11 from J, leaving 13 bases between them. CDR3 length equals 12 residues. CDR1 and CDR2 (germline): GTSNPN, SVGIG (reference sequence). The CDR3 DNA follows: TGTGCCTGGCACGGGGGGACAACACCCCTCCACTTT. Amino acid sequence: CAWHGGTTPLHF.

The rearrangement joins TRBV30 to TRBJ2-3; D unclear. This CDR3 spans 11 amino acids. The V end was cut by 0 bases, the J end by 5 bases, with 3 bases between. Germline V lookup: CDR1 GTSNPN, CDR2 SVGIG (reference sequence). In DNA form, the CDR3 reads TGTGCCTGGAGTGTATTAGATACGCAGTATTTT. Protein: CAWSVLDTQYF.

This clone was picked up a small number of times. This rearrangement joins TRBV7-2 to TRBJ2-7; TRBD2 agrees at 10 bases. Germline loops: CDR1 SGHTA, CDR2 FQGNSA. The trim removed 2 bases at V and 1 base at J, leaving 8 bases unmatched. The CDR3 loop spans 17 amino acids. DNA of the CDR3: TGTGCCAGCAGCTTAACTAGCGGGGTGGACTGGTCCTACGAGCAGTACTTC. Amino acids: CASSLTSGVDWSYEQYF.

The J gene is TRBJ1-6, the V gene TRBV27, with D possibly TRBD1 on 5 matching bases. V dropped 5 bases and J dropped 0 bases, with 5 bases sitting between them. The germline V gene has CDR1 MNHEY and CDR2 SMNVEV (reference sequence). CDR3 length: 14 residues. The CDR3 protein is CASSDSSYNSPLHF. CDR3 DNA sequence: TGTGCCAGCAGTGACAGCTCCTATAATTCACCCCTCCACTTT.

This clone turned up a few times. The rearrangement uses TRBV10-1 and TRBJ1-4; maybe TRBD1 (5 bases). The CDR3 runs 14 residues. V gave up 2 bases and J gave up 6 bases, with 10 bases separating them. Germline V lookup: CDR1 WNHNN, CDR2 SYGVQD (reference sequence). The CDR3 reads CASSEGHTDEKLFF. The CDR3 DNA reads as TGCGCCAGCAGTGAGGGACATACCGATGAAAAACTGTTTTTT.

The rearrangement joins TRBV2 to TRBJ2-7; unclear D gene. V was shortened by 3 bases and J by 2 bases, with 11 bases between the two germline ends. CDR1 and CDR2 from the germline V gene are SNHLY and FYNNEI. This CDR3 comprises 14 residues. The DNA of the CDR3 is TGTGCCAGCAGTGACTGGCACTTTGCCTACGAGCAGTACTTC. Translation gives CASSDWHFAYEQYF.

The chain carries TRBV4-3 and TRBJ1-1; D is undetermined. Per the germline V gene, CDR1 is LGHNA and CDR2 is YSLEER. V dropped 0 bases and J dropped 0 bases, with 14 bases sitting between them. There are 17 residues in the CDR3. The CDR3 here is CASSQDRAEYMNTEAFF. The CDR3 coding sequence is TGCGCCAGCAGCCAAGATAGGGCAGAATATATGAACACTGAAGCTTTCTTT.

This clone was picked up a small number of times. The chain combines TRBV28 with TRBJ1-5; D is unclear. With 7 bases removed from V and 9 bases from J, the gap between germline ends came to 19 bases. The CDR3 loop spans 14 amino acids. Germline assignment: CDR1 MDHEN and CDR2 SYDVKM. In nucleotides, the CDR3 is TGTGCCAGCACCCCTCCGGGCTCCAGTCGGCCCCAGCATTTT. This sequence encodes CASTPPGSSRPQHF.

This chain joins TRBV7-3 and TRBJ1-1; TRBD1 is a possible D gene (6 bases). Looked up from germline, CDR1 is SGHTA and CDR2 is FQGTGA. V lost 0 bases and J 4 bases, leaving 12 bases between the germline ends. The CDR3 is 15 amino acids. The CDR3 DNA is TGTGCCAGCAGCTTAACGGGGGGGCAGGGCACTGAAGCTTTCTTT. This gives the protein CASSLTGGQGTEAFF.